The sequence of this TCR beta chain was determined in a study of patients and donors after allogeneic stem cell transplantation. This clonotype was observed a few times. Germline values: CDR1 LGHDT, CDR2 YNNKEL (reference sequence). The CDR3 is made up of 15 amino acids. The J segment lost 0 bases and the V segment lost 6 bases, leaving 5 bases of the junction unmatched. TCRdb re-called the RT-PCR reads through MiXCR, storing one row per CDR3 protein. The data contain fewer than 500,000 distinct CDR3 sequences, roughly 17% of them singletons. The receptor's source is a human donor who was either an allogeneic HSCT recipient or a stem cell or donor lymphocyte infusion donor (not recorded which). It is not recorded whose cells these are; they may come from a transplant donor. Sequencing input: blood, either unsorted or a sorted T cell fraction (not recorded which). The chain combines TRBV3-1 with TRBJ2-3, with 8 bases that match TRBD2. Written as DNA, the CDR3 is TGTGCCAGCAGATTTCGACTAGCGAGCACAGATACGCAGTATTTT. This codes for CASRFRLASTDTQYF.